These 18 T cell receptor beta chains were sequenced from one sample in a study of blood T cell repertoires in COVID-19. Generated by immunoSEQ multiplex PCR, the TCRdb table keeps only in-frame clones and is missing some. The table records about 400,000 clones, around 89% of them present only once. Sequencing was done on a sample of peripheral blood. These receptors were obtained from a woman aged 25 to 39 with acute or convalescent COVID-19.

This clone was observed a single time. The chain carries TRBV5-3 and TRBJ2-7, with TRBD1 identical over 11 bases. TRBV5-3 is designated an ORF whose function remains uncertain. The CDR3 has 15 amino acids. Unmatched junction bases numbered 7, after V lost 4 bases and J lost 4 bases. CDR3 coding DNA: TGTGCCAGAAGCGAAACCGGGACAGGGGGTTACGAGCAGTACTTC. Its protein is CARSETGTGGYEQYF.

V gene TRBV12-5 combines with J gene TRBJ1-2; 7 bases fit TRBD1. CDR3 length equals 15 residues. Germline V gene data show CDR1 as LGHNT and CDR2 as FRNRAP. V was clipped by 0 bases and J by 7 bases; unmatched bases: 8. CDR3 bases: TGTGCTAGTGGTTTGGTACACGACAGGGCGTCTGGCTACACCTTC. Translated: CASGLVHDRASGYTF.

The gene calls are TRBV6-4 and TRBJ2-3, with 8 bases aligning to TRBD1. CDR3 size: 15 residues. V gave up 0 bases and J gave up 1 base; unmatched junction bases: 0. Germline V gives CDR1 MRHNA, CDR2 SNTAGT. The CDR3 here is CASSDSQGGTDTQYF. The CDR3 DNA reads TGTGCCAGCAGTGACTCACAGGGGGGCACAGATACGCAGTATTTT.

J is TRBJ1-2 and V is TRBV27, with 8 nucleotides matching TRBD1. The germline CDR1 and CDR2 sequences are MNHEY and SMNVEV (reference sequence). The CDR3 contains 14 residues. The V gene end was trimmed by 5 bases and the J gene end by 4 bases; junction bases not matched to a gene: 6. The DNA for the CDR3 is TGTGCCAGCAGTCCCCGACAGGGGCGCTATGGCTACACCTTC. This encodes CASSPRQGRYGYTF.

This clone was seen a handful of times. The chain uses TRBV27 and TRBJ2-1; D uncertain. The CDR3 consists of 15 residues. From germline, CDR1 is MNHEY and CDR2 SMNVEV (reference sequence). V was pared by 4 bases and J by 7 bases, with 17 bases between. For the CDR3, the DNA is TGTGCCAGCAGTTCTCCCCTGGCCGGGTATAATGAGCAGTTCTTC. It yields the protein CASSSPLAGYNEQFF.

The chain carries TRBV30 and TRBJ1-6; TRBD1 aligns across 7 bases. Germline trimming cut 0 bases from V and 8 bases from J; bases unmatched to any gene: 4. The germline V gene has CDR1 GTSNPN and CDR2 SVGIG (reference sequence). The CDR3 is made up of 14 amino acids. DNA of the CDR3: TGTGCCTGGAGTGTAATTACAGGGGATTCACCCCTCCACTTT. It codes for CAWSVITGDSPLHF.

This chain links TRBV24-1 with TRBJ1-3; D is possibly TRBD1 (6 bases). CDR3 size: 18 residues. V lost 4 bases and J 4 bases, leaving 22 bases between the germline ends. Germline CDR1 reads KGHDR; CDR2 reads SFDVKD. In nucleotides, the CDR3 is TGTGCCACCAGTGACTATGAGGGGGAGATGGTCCAGGGAAACACCATATATTTT. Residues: CATSDYEGEMVQGNTIYF.

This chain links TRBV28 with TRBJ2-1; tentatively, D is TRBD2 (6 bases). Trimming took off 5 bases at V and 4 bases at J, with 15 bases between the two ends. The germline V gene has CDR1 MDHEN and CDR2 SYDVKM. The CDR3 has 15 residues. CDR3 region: CASSPLAGQYNEQFF. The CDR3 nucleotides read TGTGCCAGCAGTCCACTTGCGGGGCAGTACAATGAGCAGTTCTTC. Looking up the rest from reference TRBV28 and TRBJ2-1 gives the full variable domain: DVKVTQSSRYLVKRTGEKVFLECVQDMDHENMFWYRQDPGLGLRLIYFSYDVKMKEKGDIPEGYSVSREKKERFSLILESASTNQTSMYLCASSPLAGQYNEQFFGPGTRLTVL.

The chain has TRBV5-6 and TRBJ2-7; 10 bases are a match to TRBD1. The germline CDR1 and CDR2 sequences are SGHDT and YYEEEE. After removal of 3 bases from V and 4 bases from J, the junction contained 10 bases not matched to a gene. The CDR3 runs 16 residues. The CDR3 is CASSSRGTGDRYEQYF. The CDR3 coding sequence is TGTGCCAGCAGCTCGCGAGGGACAGGGGATAGGTACGAGCAGTACTTC. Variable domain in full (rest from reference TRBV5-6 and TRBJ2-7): DAGVTQSPTHLIKTRGQQVTLRCSPKSGHDTVSWYQQALGQGPQFIFQYYEEEERQRGNFPDRFSGHQFPNYSSELNVNALLLGDSALYLCASSSRGTGDRYEQYFGPGTRLTVT.

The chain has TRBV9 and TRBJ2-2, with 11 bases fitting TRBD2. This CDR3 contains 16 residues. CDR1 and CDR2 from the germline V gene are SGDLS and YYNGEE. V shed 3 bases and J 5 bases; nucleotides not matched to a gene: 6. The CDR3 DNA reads TGTGCCAGCAGCGCCCGGGGACTAGCGGCAACCGGGGAGCTGTTTTTT. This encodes CASSARGLAATGELFF.

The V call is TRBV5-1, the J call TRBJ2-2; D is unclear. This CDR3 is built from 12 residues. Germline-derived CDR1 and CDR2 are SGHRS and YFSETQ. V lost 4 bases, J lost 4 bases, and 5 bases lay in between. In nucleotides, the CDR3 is TGCGCCAGCAGCCCCCTCACCGGGGAGCTGTTTTTT. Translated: CASSPLTGELFF.

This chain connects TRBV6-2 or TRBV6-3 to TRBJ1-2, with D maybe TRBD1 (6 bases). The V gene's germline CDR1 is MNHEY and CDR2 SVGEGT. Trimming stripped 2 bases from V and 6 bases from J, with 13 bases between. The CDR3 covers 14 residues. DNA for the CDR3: TGTGCCAGCAGTTACACGACAGGATTTAATGGCTACACCTTC. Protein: CASSYTTGFNGYTF.

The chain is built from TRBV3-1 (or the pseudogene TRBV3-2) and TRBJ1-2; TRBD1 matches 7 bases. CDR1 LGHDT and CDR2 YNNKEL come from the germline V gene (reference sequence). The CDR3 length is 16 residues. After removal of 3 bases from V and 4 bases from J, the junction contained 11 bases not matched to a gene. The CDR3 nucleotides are TGTGCCAGCAGCCACGGGGACAGAGGACGGGGCTATGGCTACACCTTC. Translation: CASSHGDRGRGYGYTF.

Written as DNA, the CDR3 is TGCAGCGTTCCGGCGGGACAGCGATATGGCTACACCTTC. Translating gives CSVPAGQRYGYTF. The J gene is TRBJ1-2, the V gene TRBV29-1, with 7 bases matching TRBD1. Per the germline V gene, CDR1 is SQVTM and CDR2 is ANQGSEA. V was pared by 5 bases and J by 5 bases, with 8 bases of the junction left unmatched. The CDR3 length is 13 residues.

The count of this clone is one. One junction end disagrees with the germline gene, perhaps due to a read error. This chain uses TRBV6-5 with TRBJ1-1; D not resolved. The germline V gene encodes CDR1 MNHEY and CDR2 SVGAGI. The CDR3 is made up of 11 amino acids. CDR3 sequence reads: CASRLNTEAFF. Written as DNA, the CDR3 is TGTGCCAGCCGACTGAATACTGAAGCTTTCTTT.

CDR3 sequence: CASSFVGGALETQYF. CDR3 nucleotides: TGTGCCAGCAGCTTCGTCGGGGGGGCCCTAGAGACCCAGTACTTC. This chain joins TRBV7-3 and TRBJ2-5; 8 nucleotides agree with TRBD2. Germline CDR1 is SGHTA and CDR2 is FQGTGA. CDR3 length: 15 amino acids. Trimming removed 3 bases from V and 4 bases from J; junction bases left unmatched: 7.

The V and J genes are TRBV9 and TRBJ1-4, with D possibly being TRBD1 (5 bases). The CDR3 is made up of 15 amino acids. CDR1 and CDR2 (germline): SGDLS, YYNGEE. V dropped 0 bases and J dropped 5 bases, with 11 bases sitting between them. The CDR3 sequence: CASSVGGRANEKLFF. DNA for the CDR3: TGTGCCAGCAGCGTAGGTGGCAGGGCGAATGAAAAACTGTTTTTT.

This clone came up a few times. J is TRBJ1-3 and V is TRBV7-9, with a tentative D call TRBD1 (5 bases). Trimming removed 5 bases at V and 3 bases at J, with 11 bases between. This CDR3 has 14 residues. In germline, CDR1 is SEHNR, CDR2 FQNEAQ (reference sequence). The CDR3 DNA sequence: TGTGCCAGCAGCCGCGCTACAGGTGGAAACACCATATATTTT. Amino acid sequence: CASSRATGGNTIYF.